The sequence of this T cell receptor beta chain was determined in a study of T-cell reconstitution after alpha-beta-depleted transplantation in children. This clonotype has a handful of counts. Unique molecular identifiers were incorporated when the TCRbeta library was constructed. TCRdb fed the PCR reads into MiXCR, producing one record per CDR3 protein. The sample has about 690,000 distinct CDR3 sequences; around 16% are singletons. This receptor was identified in a human donor who donated a stem cell graft to a child with acute myeloid leukemia. The sample in question was PBMCs from the stem cell graft donor, obtained from the stem cell graft.

The CDR3 nucleotides are TGCGCCAGCAGCTTGCCTGGGGCGAACAATGAGCAGTTCTTC. Its translation: CASSLPGANNEQFF. The genes are TRBV5-1 and TRBJ2-1; D may be TRBD1 (5 bases). CDR1 and CDR2 from the germline V gene are SGHRS and YFSETQ. Between the trimmed V and J ends, which lost 1 base and 5 bases, there was a span of 10 bases. The CDR3 length is 14 residues.